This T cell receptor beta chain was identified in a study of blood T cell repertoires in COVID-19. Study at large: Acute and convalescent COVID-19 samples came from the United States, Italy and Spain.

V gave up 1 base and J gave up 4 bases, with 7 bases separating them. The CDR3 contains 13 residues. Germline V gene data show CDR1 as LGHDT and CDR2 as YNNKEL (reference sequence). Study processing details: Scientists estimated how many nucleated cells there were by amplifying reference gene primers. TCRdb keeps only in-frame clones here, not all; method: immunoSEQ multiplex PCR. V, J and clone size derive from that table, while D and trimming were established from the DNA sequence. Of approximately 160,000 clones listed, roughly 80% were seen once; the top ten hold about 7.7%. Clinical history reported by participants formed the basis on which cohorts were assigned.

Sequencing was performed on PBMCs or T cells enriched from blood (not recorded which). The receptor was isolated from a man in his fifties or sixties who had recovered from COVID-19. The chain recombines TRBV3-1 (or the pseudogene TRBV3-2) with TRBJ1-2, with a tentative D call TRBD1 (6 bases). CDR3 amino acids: CASSQAGVYGYTF. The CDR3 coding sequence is TGTGCCAGCAGCCAAGCAGGGGTCTATGGCTACACCTTC.